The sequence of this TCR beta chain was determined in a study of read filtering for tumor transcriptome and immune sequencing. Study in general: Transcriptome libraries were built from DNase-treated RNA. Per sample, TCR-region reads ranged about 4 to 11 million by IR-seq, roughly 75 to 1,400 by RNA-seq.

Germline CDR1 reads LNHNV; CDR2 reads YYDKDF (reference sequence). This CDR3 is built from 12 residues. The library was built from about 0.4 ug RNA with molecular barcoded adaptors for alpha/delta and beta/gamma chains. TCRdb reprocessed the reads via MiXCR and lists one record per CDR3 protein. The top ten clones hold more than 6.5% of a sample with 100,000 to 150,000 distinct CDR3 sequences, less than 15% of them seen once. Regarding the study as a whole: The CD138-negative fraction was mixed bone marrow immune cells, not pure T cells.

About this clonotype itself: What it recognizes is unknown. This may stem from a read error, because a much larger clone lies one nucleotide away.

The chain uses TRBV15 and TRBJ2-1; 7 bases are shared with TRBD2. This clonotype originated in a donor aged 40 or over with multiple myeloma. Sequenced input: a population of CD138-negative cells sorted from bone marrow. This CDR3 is CVTSRDAGVKFF. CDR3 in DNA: TGTGTCACCAGCAGAGATGCGGGAGTCAAGTTCTTC.